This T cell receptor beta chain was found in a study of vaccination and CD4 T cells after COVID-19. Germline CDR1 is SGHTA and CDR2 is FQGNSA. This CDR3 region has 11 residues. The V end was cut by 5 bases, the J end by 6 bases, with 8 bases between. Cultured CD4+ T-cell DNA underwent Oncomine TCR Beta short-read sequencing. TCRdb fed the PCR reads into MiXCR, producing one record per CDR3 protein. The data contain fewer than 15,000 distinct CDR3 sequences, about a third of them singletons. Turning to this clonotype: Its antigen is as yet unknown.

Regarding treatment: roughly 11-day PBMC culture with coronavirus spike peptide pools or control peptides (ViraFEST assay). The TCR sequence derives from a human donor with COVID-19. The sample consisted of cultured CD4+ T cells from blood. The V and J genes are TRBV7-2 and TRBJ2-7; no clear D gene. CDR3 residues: CASSPASEQYF. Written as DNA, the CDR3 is TGTGCCAGCAGCCCAGCCTCCGAGCAGTACTTC.